This paragraph covers one T cell receptor (beta chain) sequence. This sample is part of a study of T-cell reconstitution after alpha-beta-depleted transplantation in children. Library preparation (for TCRbeta) was performed with unique molecular identifiers. TCRdb reprocessed the PCR reads with MiXCR, giving one entry per CDR3 protein. Altogether 85,000 to 120,000 distinct CDR3 sequences are present, roughly 7.2% being singletons, with the ten largest covering about 15%. This specimen consisted of PBMCs, obtained before TCRalphabeta/CD19-depleted stem cell transplant. This TCR was recovered from a boy between 2 and 10 years old with acute lymphoblastic leukemia, due to receive a stem cell transplant.

The CDR3 loop reads CASSSNSLSTDTQYF. The CDR3 nucleotides read TGCGCCAGCAGCTCTAATAGCCTGAGCACAGATACGCAGTATTTT. The V gene is TRBV4-1, the J gene TRBJ2-3; D is uncertain. From germline, CDR1 is MGHRA and CDR2 YSYEKL. Trimming pared 5 bases from V and 0 bases from J, leaving 12 bases between. The CDR3 length is 15 residues.